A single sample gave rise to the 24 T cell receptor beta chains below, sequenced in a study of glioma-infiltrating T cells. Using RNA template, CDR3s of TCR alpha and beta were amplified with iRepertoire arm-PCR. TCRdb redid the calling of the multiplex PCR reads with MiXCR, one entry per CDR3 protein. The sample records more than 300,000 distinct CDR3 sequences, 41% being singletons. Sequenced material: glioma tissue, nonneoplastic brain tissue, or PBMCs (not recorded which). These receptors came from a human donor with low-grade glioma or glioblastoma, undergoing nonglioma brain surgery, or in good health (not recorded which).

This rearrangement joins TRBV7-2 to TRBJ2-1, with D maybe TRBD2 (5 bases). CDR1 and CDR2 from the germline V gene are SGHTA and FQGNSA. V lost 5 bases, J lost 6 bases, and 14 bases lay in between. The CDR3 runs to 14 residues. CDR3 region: CASSRISRGNEQFF. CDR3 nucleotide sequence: TGTGCCAGCAGCCGGATCTCCCGGGGCAATGAGCAGTTCTTC.

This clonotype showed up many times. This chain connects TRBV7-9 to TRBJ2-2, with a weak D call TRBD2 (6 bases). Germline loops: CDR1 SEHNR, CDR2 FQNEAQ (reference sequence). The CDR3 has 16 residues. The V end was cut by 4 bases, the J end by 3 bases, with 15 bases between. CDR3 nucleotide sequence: TGTGCCAGCAGCTCCACCCTACGGGGGTACACCGGGGAGCTGTTTTTT. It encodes CASSSTLRGYTGELFF. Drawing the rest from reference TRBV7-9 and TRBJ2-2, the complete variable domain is DTGVSQNPRHKITKRGQNVTFRCDPISEHNRLYWYRQTLGQGPEFLTYFQNEAQLEKSRLLSDRFSAERPKGSFSTLEIQRTEQGDSAMYLCASSSTLRGYTGELFFGEGSRLTVL.

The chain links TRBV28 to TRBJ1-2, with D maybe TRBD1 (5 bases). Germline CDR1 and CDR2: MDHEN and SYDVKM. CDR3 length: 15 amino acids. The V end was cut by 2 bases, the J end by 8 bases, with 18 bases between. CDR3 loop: CASSLRGQGIRGYTF. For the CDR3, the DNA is TGTGCCAGCAGTTTAAGAGGTCAGGGCATTCGGGGCTACACCTTC.

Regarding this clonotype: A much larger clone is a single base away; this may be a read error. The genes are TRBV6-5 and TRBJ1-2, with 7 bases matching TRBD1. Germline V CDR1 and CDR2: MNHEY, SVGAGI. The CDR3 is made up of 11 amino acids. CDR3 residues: CGSRQGNGYTF. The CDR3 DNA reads TGTGGCAGCAGACAGGGAAATGGCTACACCTTC.

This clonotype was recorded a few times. The CDR3 DNA is TGTGCCAGCAGTGAGGGGTGGAGGACTGAAGCTTTCTTT. It specifies CASSEGWRTEAFF. The chain employs TRBV2 and TRBJ1-1, with D unresolved. The germline V gene has CDR1 SNHLY and CDR2 FYNNEI. Trimming removed 3 bases from V and 5 bases from J, with 10 bases in between. This CDR3 contains 13 residues.

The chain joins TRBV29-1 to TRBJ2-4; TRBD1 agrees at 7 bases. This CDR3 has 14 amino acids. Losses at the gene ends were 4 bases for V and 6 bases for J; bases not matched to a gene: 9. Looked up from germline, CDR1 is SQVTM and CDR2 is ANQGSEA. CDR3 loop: CSVAETGVGNIQYF. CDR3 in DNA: TGCAGCGTTGCCGAAACAGGGGTTGGAAACATTCAGTACTTC.

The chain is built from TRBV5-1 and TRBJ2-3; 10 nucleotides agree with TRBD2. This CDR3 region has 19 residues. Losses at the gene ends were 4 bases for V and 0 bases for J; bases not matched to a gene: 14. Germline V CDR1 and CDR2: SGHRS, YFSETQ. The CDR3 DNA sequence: TGCGCCAGCAGCGGGGCCGGGCTAGCGGGAGCGGCTAGCACAGATACGCAGTATTTT. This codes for CASSGAGLAGAASTDTQYF.

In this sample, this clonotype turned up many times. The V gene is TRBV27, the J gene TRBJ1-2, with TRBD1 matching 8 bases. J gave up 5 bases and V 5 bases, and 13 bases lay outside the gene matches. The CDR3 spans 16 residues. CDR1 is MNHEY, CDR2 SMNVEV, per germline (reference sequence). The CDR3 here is CASSPTTGQGAYGYTF. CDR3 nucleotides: TGTGCCAGCAGTCCGACTACCGGACAGGGAGCTTATGGCTACACCTTC.

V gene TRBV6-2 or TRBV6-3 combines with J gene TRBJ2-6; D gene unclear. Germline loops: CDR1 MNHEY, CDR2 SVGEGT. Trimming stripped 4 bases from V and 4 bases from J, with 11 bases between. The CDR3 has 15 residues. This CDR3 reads CASSSLPAGANVLTF. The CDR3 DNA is TGTGCCAGCAGTTCCCTTCCGGCCGGGGCCAACGTCCTGACTTTC.

The DNA of the CDR3 is TGTGCCAGCAGCTTGAGGGGTTCCCCGGGACTTGCGCAGTATTTT. Amino acid sequence: CASSLRGSPGLAQYF. The genes are TRBV5-4 and TRBJ2-3; a possible D gene is TRBD2 (6 bases). The CDR3 is 15 amino acids. Germline V CDR1 and CDR2: SGHNT, YYREEE (reference sequence). V was clipped by 1 base and J by 10 bases, with 19 bases between them.

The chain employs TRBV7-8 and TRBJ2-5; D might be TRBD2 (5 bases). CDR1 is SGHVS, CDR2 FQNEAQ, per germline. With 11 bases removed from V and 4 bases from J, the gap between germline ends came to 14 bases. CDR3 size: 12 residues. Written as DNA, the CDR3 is TGTGCCGCTGGGCGGGTGGGAGAGACCCAGTACTTC. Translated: CAAGRVGETQYF.

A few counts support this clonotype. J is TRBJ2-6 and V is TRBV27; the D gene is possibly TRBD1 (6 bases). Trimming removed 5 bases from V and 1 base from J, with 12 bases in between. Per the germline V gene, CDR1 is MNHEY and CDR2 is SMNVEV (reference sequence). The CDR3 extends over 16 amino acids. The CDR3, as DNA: TGTGCCAGCAGTCCAATCACAGGGTCTGGGGCCAACGTCCTGACTTTC. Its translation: CASSPITGSGANVLTF.

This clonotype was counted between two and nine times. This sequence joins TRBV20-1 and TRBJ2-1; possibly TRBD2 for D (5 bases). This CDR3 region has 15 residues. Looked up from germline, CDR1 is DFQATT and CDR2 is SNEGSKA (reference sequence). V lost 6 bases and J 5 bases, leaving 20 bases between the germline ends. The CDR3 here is CSAPGMGGLNNEQFF. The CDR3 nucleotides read TGCAGTGCCCCCGGGATGGGCGGGTTAAACAATGAGCAGTTCTTC.

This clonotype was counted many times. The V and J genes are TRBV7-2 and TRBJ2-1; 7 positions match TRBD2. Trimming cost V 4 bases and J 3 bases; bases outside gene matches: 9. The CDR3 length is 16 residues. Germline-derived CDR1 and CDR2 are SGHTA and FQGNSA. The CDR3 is CASSSPRGELYNEQFF. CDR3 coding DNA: TGTGCCAGCAGCTCCCCTCGGGGGGAACTCTACAATGAGCAGTTCTTC.

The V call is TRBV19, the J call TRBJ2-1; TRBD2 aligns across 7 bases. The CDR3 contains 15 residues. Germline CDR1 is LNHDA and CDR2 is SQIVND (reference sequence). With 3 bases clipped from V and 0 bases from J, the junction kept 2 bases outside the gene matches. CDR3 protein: CASSMRESSYNEQFF. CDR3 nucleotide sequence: TGTGCCAGTAGTATGCGGGAGAGCTCCTACAATGAGCAGTTCTTC.

The CDR3 DNA follows: TGTGCCAGCAGTACCTCCTGGACTAGCGGGATCGGTACGCAGTATTTT. Translated: CASSTSWTSGIGTQYF. This chain connects TRBV5-4 to TRBJ2-3, with TRBD2 matching 12 bases. Losses at the gene ends were 5 bases for V and 8 bases for J; bases not matched to a gene: 12. Per the germline V gene, CDR1 is SGHNT and CDR2 is YYREEE (reference sequence). The CDR3 totals 16 residues.

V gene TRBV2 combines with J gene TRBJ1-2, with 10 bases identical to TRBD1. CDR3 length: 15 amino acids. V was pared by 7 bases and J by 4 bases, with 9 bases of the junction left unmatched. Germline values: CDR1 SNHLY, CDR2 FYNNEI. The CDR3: CASMMGTGAGYGYTF. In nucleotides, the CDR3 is TGTGCCAGCATGATGGGGACAGGGGCCGGCTATGGCTACACCTTC.

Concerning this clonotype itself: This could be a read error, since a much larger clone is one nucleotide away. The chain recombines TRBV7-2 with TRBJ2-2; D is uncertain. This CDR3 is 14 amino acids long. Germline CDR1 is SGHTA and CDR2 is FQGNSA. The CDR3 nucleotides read TGTGCCAGCAGCTTACTGCAGAACAACGGGGAGCTGTTTTTT. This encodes CASSLLQNNGELFF. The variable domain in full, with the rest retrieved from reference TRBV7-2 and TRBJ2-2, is GAGVSQSPSNKVTEKGKDVELRCDPISGHTALYWYRQSLGQGLEFLIYFQGNSAPDKSGLPSDRFSAERTGGSVSTLTIQRTQQEDSAVYLCASSLLQNNGELFFGEGSRLTVL.

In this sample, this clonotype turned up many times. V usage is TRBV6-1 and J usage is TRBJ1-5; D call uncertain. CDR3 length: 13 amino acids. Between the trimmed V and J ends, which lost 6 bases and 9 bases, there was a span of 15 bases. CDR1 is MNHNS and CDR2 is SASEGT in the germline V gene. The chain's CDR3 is CASRITELLPQHF. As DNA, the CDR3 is TGTGCCAGCAGAATAACAGAGCTTTTGCCCCAGCATTTT.

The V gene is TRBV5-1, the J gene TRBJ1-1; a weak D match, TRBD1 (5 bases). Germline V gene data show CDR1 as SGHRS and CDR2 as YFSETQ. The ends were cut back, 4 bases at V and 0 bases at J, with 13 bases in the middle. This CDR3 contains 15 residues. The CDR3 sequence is CASSPGPQMNTEAFF. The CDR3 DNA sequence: TGCGCCAGCAGCCCAGGGCCTCAAATGAACACTGAAGCTTTCTTT. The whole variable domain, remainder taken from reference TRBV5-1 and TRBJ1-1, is KAGVTQTPRYLIKTRGQQVTLSCSPISGHRSVSWYQQTPGQGLQFLFEYFSETQRNKGNFPGRFSGRQFSNSRSEMNVSTLELGDSALYLCASSPGPQMNTEAFFGQGTRLTVV.

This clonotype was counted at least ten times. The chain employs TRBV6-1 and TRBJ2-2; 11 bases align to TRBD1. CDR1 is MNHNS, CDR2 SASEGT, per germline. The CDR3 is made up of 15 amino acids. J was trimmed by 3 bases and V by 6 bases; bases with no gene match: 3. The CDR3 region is CASRGQGADTGELFF. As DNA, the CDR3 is TGTGCCAGCAGAGGACAGGGGGCAGACACCGGGGAGCTGTTTTTT.

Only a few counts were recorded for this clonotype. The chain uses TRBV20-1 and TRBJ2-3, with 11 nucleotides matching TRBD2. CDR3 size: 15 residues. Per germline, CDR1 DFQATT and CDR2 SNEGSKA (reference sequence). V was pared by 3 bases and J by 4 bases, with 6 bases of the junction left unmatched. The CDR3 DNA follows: TGCAGTGCTAGTCTACTAGCGGGAGTCCCAGATACGCAGTATTTT. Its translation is CSASLLAGVPDTQYF.

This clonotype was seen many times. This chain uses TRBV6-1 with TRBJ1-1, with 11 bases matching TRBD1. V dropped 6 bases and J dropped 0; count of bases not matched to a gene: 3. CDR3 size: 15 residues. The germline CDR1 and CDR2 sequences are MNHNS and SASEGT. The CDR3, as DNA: TGTGCCAGCAGCCGGACAGGGGGCATGAACACTGAAGCTTTCTTT. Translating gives CASSRTGGMNTEAFF.

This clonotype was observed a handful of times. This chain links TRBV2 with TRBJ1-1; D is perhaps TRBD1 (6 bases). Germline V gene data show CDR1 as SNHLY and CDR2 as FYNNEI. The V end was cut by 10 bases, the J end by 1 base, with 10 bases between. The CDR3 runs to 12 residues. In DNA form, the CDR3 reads TGTGCCACCGAACAGGGGAACACTGAAGCTTTCTTT. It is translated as CATEQGNTEAFF.